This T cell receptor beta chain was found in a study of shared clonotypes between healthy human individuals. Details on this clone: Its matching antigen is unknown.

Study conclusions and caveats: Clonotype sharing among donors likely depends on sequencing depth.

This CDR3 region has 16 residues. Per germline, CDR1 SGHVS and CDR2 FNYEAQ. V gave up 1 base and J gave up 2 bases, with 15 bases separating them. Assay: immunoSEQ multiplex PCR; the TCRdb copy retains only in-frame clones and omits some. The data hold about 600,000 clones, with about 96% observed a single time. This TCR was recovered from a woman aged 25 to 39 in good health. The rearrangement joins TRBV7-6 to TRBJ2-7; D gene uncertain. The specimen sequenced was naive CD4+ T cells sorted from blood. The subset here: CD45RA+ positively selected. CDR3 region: CASSLEDRLSPYEQYF. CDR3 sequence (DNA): TGTGCCAGCAGCTTAGAGGACCGATTAAGCCCCTACGAGCAGTACTTC.